The text below deals with one T cell receptor (beta chain). Its antigen is currently not known. No base qualities exist here, and no much larger clone lies one base off it. This record comes from a study of resident and recirculating memory T cells in vitiligo (dated by TCRdb to between 2017 and 2018). Study-level background: The study took epidermis from shave biopsies of two lesional and two nonlesional sites, plus PBMCs, from each of a few stable vitiligo patients for TCR beta sequencing. Samples were homogenized without cell sorting just before genomic DNA extraction with the Qiagen DNeasy Blood & Tissue Kit. The human TCR beta sequencing was designed to test whether specific clones found in lesional vitiligo skin differed from the clones found in nonlesional skin and in blood. Overall study outcomes, separate from this receptor: Overlap and correlation analysis showed no significant repertoire overlap between biopsies except for each lesion with itself, even within a single patient. Working out how much the T cell clones identified in the vitiligo lesions and the human Trm versus Tcm pools each contribute will require future mechanistic studies. Clonality was not the same from one vitiligo lesion to another, and no unique dominant TCR clone turned up. TCR sequences were not conserved across biopsy sites or patients, suggesting that different T cell clones infiltrate different lesions, described as private specificity.

Vitiligo counted as stable when lesions had not changed during the previous 6 months. For classification as stable, the absence of confetti depigmentation, a clinical sign of active vitiligo, was additionally required. Anyone who had been treated within the previous three months was excluded from the study. Ficoll density gradient centrifugation was used to isolate PBMCs from heparinized blood, after which the PBMCs were flash-frozen. The CDR3 starts with the cysteine, ends with the phenylalanine, and has 17 residues. Only the CDR3 region is kept as DNA, spanning 51 bases read in frame from base 1. V is clipped by 3 bases and J by 3 bases, and the sequence between their germline boundaries is 17 bases long. The germline V gene yields ENHRY for CDR1 and SYGVKD for CDR2. The immunoSEQ hsTCRB kit was used to amplify TCR beta chains from the genomic DNA. The immunoSEQ service sequenced the TCR beta libraries on an Illumina MiSeq instrument. On the study's bioinformatics: The immunoSEQ Analyzer was used to analyze the repertoire data. TCRdb provides this immuneACCESS table in a form limited to in-frame rearrangements. Some clones are lacking; in checked studies, under half of them reflect an unresolved V gene, and why the rest are absent is not known. That table furnishes V, J and clone size, whereas the DNA furnished D and trimming. The sample table contains more than 65,000 clones; only one count was recorded for approximately 90% of them. Jointly, the top ten make up over 4% of the sample.

Sequenced: blood. Recombination connected TRBV10-3 to TRBJ2-2; D gene: possibly TRBD1, on 6 matching bases. This TCR was sampled from a male donor with vitiligo. Here is the DNA: TGTGCCATCAGTGAACCTCAGGGGTTAACCGACACCGGGGAGCTGTTTTTT. Its amino acids are CAISEPQGLTDTGELFF.